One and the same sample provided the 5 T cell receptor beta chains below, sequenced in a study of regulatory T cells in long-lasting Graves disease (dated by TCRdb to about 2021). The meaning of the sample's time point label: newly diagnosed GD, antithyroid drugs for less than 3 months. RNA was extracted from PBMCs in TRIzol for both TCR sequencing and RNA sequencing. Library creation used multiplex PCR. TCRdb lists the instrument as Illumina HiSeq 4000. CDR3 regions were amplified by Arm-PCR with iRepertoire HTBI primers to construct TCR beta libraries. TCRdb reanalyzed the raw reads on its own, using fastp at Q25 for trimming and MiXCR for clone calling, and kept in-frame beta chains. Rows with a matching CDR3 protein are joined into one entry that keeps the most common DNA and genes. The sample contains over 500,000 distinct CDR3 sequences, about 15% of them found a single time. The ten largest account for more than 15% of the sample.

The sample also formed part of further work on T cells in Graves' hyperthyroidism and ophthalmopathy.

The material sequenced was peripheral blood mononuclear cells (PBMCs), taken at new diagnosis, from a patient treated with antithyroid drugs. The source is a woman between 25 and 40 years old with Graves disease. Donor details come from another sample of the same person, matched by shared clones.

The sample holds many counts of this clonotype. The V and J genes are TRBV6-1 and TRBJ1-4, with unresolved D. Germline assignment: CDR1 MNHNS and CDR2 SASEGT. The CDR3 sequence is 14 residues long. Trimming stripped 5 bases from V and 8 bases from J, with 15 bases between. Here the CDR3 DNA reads TGTGCCAGCAGTCCGAGCGCCGGACGAGAAAAACTGTTTTTT. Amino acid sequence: CASSPSAGREKLFF.

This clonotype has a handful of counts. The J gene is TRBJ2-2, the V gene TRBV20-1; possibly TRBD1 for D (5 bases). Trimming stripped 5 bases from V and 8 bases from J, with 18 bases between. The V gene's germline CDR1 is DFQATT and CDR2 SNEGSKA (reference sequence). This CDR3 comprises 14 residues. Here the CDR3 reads CSAVLQQGAGELFF. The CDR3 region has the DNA TGCAGTGCTGTACTACAACAAGGGGCGGGGGAGCTGTTTTTT.

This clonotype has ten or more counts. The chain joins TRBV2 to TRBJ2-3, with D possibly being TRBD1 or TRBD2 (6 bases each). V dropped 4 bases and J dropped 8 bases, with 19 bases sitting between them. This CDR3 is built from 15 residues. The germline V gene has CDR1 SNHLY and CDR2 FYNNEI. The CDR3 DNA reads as TGTGCCAGCAGTGCGGCACCTCGAGAGGGGGGTACGCAGTATTTT. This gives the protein CASSAAPREGGTQYF.

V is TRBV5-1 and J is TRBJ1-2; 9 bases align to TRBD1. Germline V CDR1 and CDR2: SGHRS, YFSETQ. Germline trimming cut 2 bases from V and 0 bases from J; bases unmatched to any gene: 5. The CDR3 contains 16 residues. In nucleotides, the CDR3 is TGCGCCAGCAGCTTAGGACAGGGGAGACCTAACTATGGCTACACCTTC. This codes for CASSLGQGRPNYGYTF.

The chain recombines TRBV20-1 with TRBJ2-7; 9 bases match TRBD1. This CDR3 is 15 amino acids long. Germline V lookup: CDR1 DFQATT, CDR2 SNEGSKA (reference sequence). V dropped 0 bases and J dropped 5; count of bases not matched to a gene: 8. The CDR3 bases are TGCAGTGCTAGAGATTGGAAACAGGGGGCCCACGAGCAGTACTTC. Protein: CSARDWKQGAHEQYF.